Described below is a single TCR beta chain sequence and its context. What it binds is not known. This CDR3 region has 13 residues. CDR1 GTSNPN and CDR2 SVGIG come from the germline V gene (reference sequence). V was cut by 2 bases and J by 1 base, with 8 bases left in between. Second doses that came at about 4 or about 12 weeks were put together. This sample is drawn from a study of T cell responses to AZD1222 COVID-19 vaccine. Study-level findings and limits: Of the AZD1222 recipients, only 5 or 6 were seropositive at baseline. Regions left unmutated in variants are reportedly the target of nearly half of spike-specific TCRs. Spike-specific TCR breadth and depth grew following two AZD1222 doses.

TCRdb's copy holds only in-frame clones and misses some; the assay was immunoSEQ multiplex PCR. The table has about 93,000 clones, 75% to 90% seen once. The sequence was collected from an adult who received the AZD1222 COVID-19 vaccine. V gene TRBV30 combines with J gene TRBJ1-1; D is uncertain. Sequenced material: peripheral blood, taken 28 days after the second AZD1222 dose. CDR3: CAWSPPPNTEAFF. The CDR3 nucleotides read TGTGCCTGGAGTCCCCCGCCGAACACTGAAGCTTTCTTT.